Following are 18 T cell receptor beta chains from one sample sequenced in a study of T cells in Graves' hyperthyroidism and ophthalmopathy. There were TCR beta CDR3 regions amplified from RNA transcripts. First-round RT-PCR targeting the TCR CDR3 was performed with the HTBI primer set. TCRdb used MiXCR to reprocess the multiplex PCR reads, holding one entry per CDR3 protein. The sample has 350,000 or so distinct CDR3 sequences; under 25% are singletons. Sequencing was performed on blood. The source is a woman in her forties or fifties with Graves' hyperthyroidism.

In its sample, this clonotype was seen many times. This chain links TRBV5-1 with TRBJ2-2; 9 bases line up with TRBD2. Germline assignment: CDR1 SGHRS and CDR2 YFSETQ. There are 15 residues in the CDR3. Germline trimming cut 0 bases from V and 5 bases from J; bases unmatched to any gene: 2. CDR3 DNA: TGCGCCAGCAGCTTGGGGACTAGCGTTACCGGGGAGCTGTTTTTT. Protein sequence: CASSLGTSVTGELFF.

The V and J genes are TRBV13 and TRBJ2-5, with 12 bases lining up with TRBD2. This CDR3 is built from 15 residues. Germline V gene lookup returns CDR1 PRHDT and CDR2 FYEKMQ (reference sequence). J lost 5 bases, V lost 4 bases, and 5 bases had no gene match. CDR3 region: CASSSGLAGWETQYF. Written as DNA, the CDR3 is TGTGCCAGCAGCTCCGGACTAGCGGGGTGGGAGACCCAGTACTTC.

The CDR3 here is CSAKLALTPYNEQFF. The CDR3 DNA is TGCAGTGCTAAACTAGCGTTAACCCCCTACAATGAGCAGTTCTTC. This chain connects TRBV20-1 to TRBJ2-1, with 7 bases aligning to TRBD2. The CDR3 runs to 15 residues. V shed 4 bases and J 2 bases; nucleotides not matched to a gene: 8. The germline V gene has CDR1 DFQATT and CDR2 SNEGSKA (reference sequence).

This clonotype has a count of ten or more. This chain links TRBV28 with TRBJ2-3; D ambiguous. This CDR3 has 13 residues. The V end lost 3 bases, the J end lost 5 bases, and 9 bases lay between the germline ends. Germline CDR1 MDHEN, CDR2 SYDVKM. The CDR3 bases are TGTGCCAGCAGTTTGGCTTCCAGAGATACGCAGTATTTT. Translated, it gives CASSLASRDTQYF. The full variable domain, rest sourced from reference TRBV28 and TRBJ2-3, is DVKVTQSSRYLVKRTGEKVFLECVQDMDHENMFWYRQDPGLGLRLIYFSYDVKMKEKGDIPEGYSVSREKKERFSLILESASTNQTSMYLCASSLASRDTQYFGPGTRLTVL.

V and J are TRBV12-3 or TRBV12-4 and TRBJ2-3, with 11 bases fitting TRBD2. V was pared by 4 bases and J by 4 bases, with 4 bases of the junction left unmatched. The length of the CDR3 is 15 residues. CDR3 sequence: CASSSTGLAADTQYF. The CDR3 nucleotides read TGTGCCAGCAGTTCGACGGGACTAGCGGCAGATACGCAGTATTTT.

This clonotype showed up many times. The J gene is TRBJ1-1, the V gene TRBV6-1, with a weak D call TRBD1 (5 bases). V shed 5 bases and J shed 1 base, with 11 bases lying between them. The CDR3 is 14 residues long. Germline CDR1 reads MNHNS; CDR2 reads SASEGT. The CDR3 region has the DNA TGTGCCAGCAGTCCCAGGGCGCAGAACACTGAAGCTTTCTTT. Its translation is CASSPRAQNTEAFF.

This chain links TRBV7-9 with TRBJ2-1; no clear D gene. V was shortened by 5 bases and J by 0 bases, with 20 bases between the two germline ends. The germline CDR1 and CDR2 sequences are SEHNR and FQNEAQ (reference sequence). The CDR3 is made up of 18 amino acids. Written as DNA, the CDR3 is TGTGCCAGCAGCCAAGTCCTCTGGGTCCCCCCCTCCTACAATGAGCAGTTCTTC. This sequence encodes CASSQVLWVPPSYNEQFF.

The chain is built from TRBV2 and TRBJ2-1; 8 bases are shared with TRBD2. This CDR3 is 15 amino acids long. The ends lost 3 bases at V and 8 bases at J; junction bases unmatched: 9. Germline loops: CDR1 SNHLY, CDR2 FYNNEI. CDR3 loop: CASSDRAGVTHEQFF. CDR3 nucleotides: TGTGCCAGCAGTGATAGAGCGGGGGTAACTCATGAGCAGTTCTTC.

This clonotype was seen many times. This chain joins TRBV25-1 and TRBJ2-7; perhaps TRBD2 as D (7 bases). The V and J ends lost 2 bases and 5 bases respectively, with 13 bases between them. The germline CDR1 and CDR2 sequences are MGHDK and SYGVNS. The CDR3 has 14 amino acids. CDR3 DNA: TGTGCCAGCAGTGAAGACGGGGGGCGAAACGAGCAGTACTTC. It yields the protein CASSEDGGRNEQYF.

This clonotype was counted a few times. The rearrangement uses TRBV19 and TRBJ2-2, with unresolved D. Trimming cost V 7 bases and J 1 base, with 13 bases left between them. Germline V CDR1 and CDR2: LNHDA, SQIVND (reference sequence). The CDR3 runs 15 residues. CDR3 protein: CASTVRLVNTGELFF. DNA of the CDR3: TGTGCCAGTACCGTAAGACTGGTGAACACCGGGGAGCTGTTTTTT.

This clonotype has only a few counts. The chain joins TRBV10-1 to TRBJ2-3; either TRBD1 or TRBD2 may supply D (5 bases each). The germline gives CDR1 WNHNN, CDR2 SYGVQD (reference sequence). V lost 8 bases and J lost 6, with 9 bases in between. There are 11 residues in the CDR3. The CDR3 coding sequence is TGCGCCAGCGGGACGCCGGATACGCAGTATTTT. It encodes CASGTPDTQYF.

This clonotype appeared many times. The chain employs TRBV20-1 and TRBJ2-7; a weak D match, TRBD1 (5 bases). The CDR3 has 12 residues. Trimming removed 3 bases from V and 2 bases from J, with 8 bases in between. Germline V gives CDR1 DFQATT, CDR2 SNEGSKA (reference sequence). CDR3 nucleotides: TGCAGTGCTAGCAGGGCCACCTACGAGCAGTACTTC. Amino acid sequence: CSASRATYEQYF.

Worth noting for this clonotype: One end of the junction varies from germline; a read error may be responsible. This sequence joins TRBV5-8 and TRBJ2-1; maybe TRBD2 (5 bases). This CDR3 contains 16 residues. Germline CDR1 SGHTS, CDR2 YDEGEE. CDR3: CASNLRAPSSYNEQFF. The CDR3 nucleotides are TGTGCCAGCAACTTGAGGGCCCCTAGCTCCTACAATGAGCAGTTCTTC.

The chain is built from TRBV30 and TRBJ2-5; no definite D call. Germline V gives CDR1 GTSNPN, CDR2 SVGIG (reference sequence). Trimming removed 2 bases at V and 0 bases at J, with 4 bases between. CDR3 length equals 12 residues. The CDR3 sequence is CAWSFYQETQYF. The CDR3 nucleotides are TGTGCCTGGAGTTTCTACCAAGAGACCCAGTACTTC.

This clonotype has just a few counts. The chain couples TRBV2 to TRBJ1-2, with 8 nucleotides matching TRBD1. The V segment lost 0 bases and the J segment 5 bases; nucleotides outside the gene matches: 2. The CDR3 sequence is 14 residues long. From germline, CDR1 is SNHLY and CDR2 FYNNEI. CDR3: CASSEAWTGYGYTF. The CDR3 DNA sequence: TGTGCCAGCAGTGAAGCTTGGACAGGGTATGGCTACACCTTC.

As for this clonotype: This may stem from a read error, because a much larger clone lies one nucleotide away. The CDR3 ends on some other residue instead of the conserved phenylalanine or tryptophan, so this is likely a read error. The rearrangement uses TRBV6-5 and TRBJ1-1; 9 bases are a match to TRBD1. The length of the CDR3 is 14 residues. V lost 7 bases and J lost 0; bases outside the gene matches: 3. Germline loops: CDR1 MNHEY, CDR2 SVGAGI. For the CDR3, the DNA is TGTGCCAGCATTCGACAGGGGGTGAACACTGAAGCTTTCCTT. Amino acids: CASIRQGVNTEAFL.

This clonotype was recorded at least ten times. The chain is built from TRBV3-1 and TRBJ2-7; D gene unclear. The germline gives CDR1 LGHDT, CDR2 YNNKEL (reference sequence). The CDR3 consists of 15 residues. Trimming removed 0 bases from V and 0 bases from J, with 9 bases in between. The DNA for the CDR3 is TGTGCCAGCAGCCAAGATCGGATGAACTCCTACGAGCAGTACTTC. Translated, it gives CASSQDRMNSYEQYF.

Details on this clonotype: The junction and the germline gene differ at one end; a read error may be behind it. The rearrangement joins TRBV5-1 to TRBJ2-7, with D tentatively TRBD1 or TRBD2 (6 bases each). Per the germline V gene, CDR1 is SGHRS and CDR2 is YFSETQ. CDR3 length: 13 amino acids. In DNA, the CDR3 is TGCACCAGCAGCTTCGGAGGGGGCTACGAGCAGTACTTC. As protein: CTSSFGGGYEQYF. Looking up the rest from reference TRBV5-1 and TRBJ2-7 gives the full variable domain: KAGVTQTPRYLIKTRGQQVTLSCSPISGHRSVSWYQQTPGQGLQFLFEYFSETQRNKGNFPGRFSGRQFSNSRSEMNVSTLELGDSALYLCTSSFGGGYEQYFGPGTRLTVT.